This T cell receptor beta chain was sequenced in a study of human T cells and chemical hapten exposure. About the study: Donors were sensitized with 2% DPC on the upper inner arm. Weekly diphenylcyclopropenone doses were given to patients' scalps across the roughly 24-week study.

TCRdb re-analysed the RACE reads in MiXCR, keeping a single row per CDR3 protein. The top ten clones hold 3% to 4.5% of a sample with about 110,000 distinct CDR3 sequences, roughly 9.6% of them seen once. Time point of the sample: patch test 1, 2 weeks after DPC sensitization. Regarding treatment: therapeutic diphenylcyclopropenone sensitization with weekly scalp DPC. The clonotype was recovered from a woman between 40 and 55 years old with alopecia areata. Some clones in this sample may be carry-over from other donors' samples. Specimen: whole blood, collected in connection with sensitization to the hapten diphenylcyclopropenone (DPC).

The CDR3 loop reads CASSPRQANNEQYF. The CDR3 region has the DNA TGTGCCAGCTCACCACGGCAGGCCAACAACGAGCAGTACTTC. The chain uses TRBV18 and TRBJ2-7; unclear D gene. Germline V gene data show CDR1 as KGHSH and CDR2 as LQKENI. The CDR3 loop spans 14 amino acids. Trimming left V 1 base short and J 5 bases short, with 12 bases between.